The 4 T cell receptor beta chains in this list originate from one sample, sequenced in a study of PD-1 blockade in classical Hodgkin lymphoma (dated by TCRdb to 2018 to 2021). The sample's time point label is to be understood as: cycle 4 day 1 (C4D1), after around six weeks of nivolumab. All trial patients had relapsed after autologous stem cell transplantation, with cohorts A, B and C differing in prior brentuximab vedotin exposure. Magnetic negative selection with a Miltenyi CD4+ T cell isolation kit was used to purify CD4+ T cells from thawed PBMCs. Library creation used the immunoSEQ multiplex PCR assay. TCRdb took over this immuneACCESS table, retaining in-frame rearrangements with V and J assigned. Such tables are incomplete; in checked studies, under half of the missing clones stem from an unresolved V gene, and the remainder is unexplained. The sample table lists about 22,000 clones, about 72% of them with a count of one. 0.95% to 1.5% of the sample goes to the ten largest clones.

This specimen was CD4+ T cells from blood, taken before the fourth cycle of nivolumab. Receptors were obtained from a human donor with classical Hodgkin lymphoma.

This clone was seen a single time. CDR3 sequence (DNA): TGTGCCAGCAGCTTAAGGCAGGCCGGGGAGCTGTTTTTT. Protein: CASSLRQAGELFF. The V and J genes are TRBV7-3 and TRBJ2-2, with unresolved D. CDR1 and CDR2 from the germline V gene are SGHTA and FQGTGA. CDR3 length: 13 amino acids. Trimming removed 1 base from V and 6 bases from J, with 6 bases in between.

The chain recombines TRBV6-1 with TRBJ2-7; D is unresolved. Trimming took 1 base from V and 5 from J, leaving 15 bases between them. Germline V gene lookup returns CDR1 MNHNS and CDR2 SASEGT. The CDR3 length is 15 residues. The CDR3 loop reads CASSEGSAIIHEQYF. In DNA form, the CDR3 reads TGTGCCAGCAGTGAAGGGTCAGCAATCATCCACGAGCAGTACTTC.

The rearrangement uses TRBV7-8 and TRBJ1-3; D might be TRBD1 (5 bases). Germline lookup yields CDR1 SGHVS and CDR2 FQNEAQ. The CDR3 length is 16 residues. V shed 2 bases and J shed 4 bases, with 15 bases lying between them. DNA for the CDR3: TGTGCCAGCAGCTTATTGATTGACAGATCCGGAAACACCATATATTTT. Translated: CASSLLIDRSGNTIYF.

The gene calls are TRBV10-3 and TRBJ2-3, with unresolved D. Trimming took off 3 bases at V and 0 bases at J, with 13 bases between the two ends. The CDR3 extends over 16 amino acids. Germline V gene data show CDR1 as ENHRY and CDR2 as SYGVKD. This CDR3 reads CAISDPTRASTDTQYF. The CDR3 DNA reads TGTGCCATCAGTGACCCCACCCGTGCTAGCACAGATACGCAGTATTTT.